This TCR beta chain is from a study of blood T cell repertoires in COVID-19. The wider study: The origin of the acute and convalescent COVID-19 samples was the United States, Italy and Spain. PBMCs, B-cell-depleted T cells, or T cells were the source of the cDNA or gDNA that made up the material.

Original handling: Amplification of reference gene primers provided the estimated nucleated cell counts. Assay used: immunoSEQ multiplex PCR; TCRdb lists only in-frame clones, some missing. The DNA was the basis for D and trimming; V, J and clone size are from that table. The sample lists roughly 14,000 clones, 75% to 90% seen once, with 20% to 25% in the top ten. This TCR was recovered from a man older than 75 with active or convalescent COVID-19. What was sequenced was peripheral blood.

The CDR3 coding sequence is TGTGCCACCAGCAGTAGGGGGGGGGAGGAGACCCAGTACTTC. Protein product: CATSSRGGEETQYF. The chain has TRBV15 and TRBJ2-5; D might be TRBD2 (7 bases). Trimming removed 3 bases at V and 5 bases at J, with 13 bases between. The CDR3 length is 14 residues. From germline, CDR1 is LNHNV and CDR2 YYDKDF (reference sequence).